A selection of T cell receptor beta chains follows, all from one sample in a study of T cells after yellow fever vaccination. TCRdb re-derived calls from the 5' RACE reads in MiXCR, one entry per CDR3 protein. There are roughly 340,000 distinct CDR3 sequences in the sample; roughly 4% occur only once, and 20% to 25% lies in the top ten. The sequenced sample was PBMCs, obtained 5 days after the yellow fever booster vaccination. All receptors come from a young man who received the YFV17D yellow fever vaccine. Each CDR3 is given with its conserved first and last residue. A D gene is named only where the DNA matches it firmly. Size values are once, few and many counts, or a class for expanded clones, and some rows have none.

CASSLAGGAARGNQPQHF,TGTGCCAGCAGCTTAGCTGGGGGGGCTGCCAGGGGGAATCAGCCCCAGCATTTT,TRBJ1-5,many,TRBD1,TRBV7-2
CASSHRVLAGELSSYNEQFF,TGTGCCAGCAGCCACAGGGTTCTAGCGGGGGAATTAAGCTCCTACAATGAGCAGTTCTTC,TRBJ2-1,many,TRBD2,TRBV7-9
CASSMSGGNTEAFF,TGCGCCAGCAGCATGTCAGGGGGCAACACTGAAGCTTTCTTT,TRBJ1-1,.,TRBD1,TRBV5-1
CASSLTGIEQYF,TGCGCCAGCAGCTTGACAGGGATCGAGCAGTACTTC,TRBJ2-7,few,.,TRBV5-1
CASSLAGGWPNEQFF,TGTGCCAGCAGCTTAGCGGGGGGCTGGCCCAATGAGCAGTTCTTC,TRBJ2-1,.,.,TRBV7-9
CASSENRESQFF,TGTGCCAGCAGCGAAAACAGGGAATCCCAGTTCTTC,TRBJ2-1,few,.,TRBV7-2
CASSFTLGNTEAFF,TGTGCCAGCAGCTTTACCCTCGGCAACACTGAAGCTTTCTTT,TRBJ1-1,.,.,TRBV7-9
CASSLGGHTPKTNYGYTF,TGCGCCAGCAGCTTGGGGGGTCACACCCCGAAGACTAACTATGGCTACACCTTC,TRBJ1-2,few,.,TRBV5-1
CASSQEGRRSIQYF,TGCGCCAGCAGCCAAGAGGGGCGAAGGAGCATTCAGTACTTC,TRBJ2-4,.,.,TRBV4-1
CASSRSWGAYQETQYF,TGTGCCAGCAGTCGAAGCTGGGGGGCGTACCAAGAGACCCAGTACTTC,TRBJ2-5,many,.,TRBV3-1
CASSLAGTGGLEPQHF,TGCGCCAGCAGCTTGGCCGGGACAGGGGGCTTGGAGCCCCAGCATTTT,TRBJ1-5,few,TRBD1,TRBV5-1
CASAWTGLADTQYF,TGTGCCAGCGCTTGGACAGGGCTTGCAGATACGCAGTATTTT,TRBJ2-3,many,TRBD1,TRBV11-2
CASSPGTSVETQYF,TGTGCCAGCAGCCCCGGGACTAGCGTTGAGACCCAGTACTTC,TRBJ2-5,few,TRBD2,TRBV7-9
CASSTGQPTEAFF,TGTGCCAGCAGCACCGGACAGCCCACTGAAGCTTTCTTT,TRBJ1-1,few,.,TRBV9
CASFQGASTDTQYF,TGCGCCAGTTTCCAGGGGGCGAGTACAGATACGCAGTATTTT,TRBJ2-3,many,TRBD1,TRBV5-1
CASKVSSGSSSTDTQYF,TGTGCCAGCAAGGTTTCTAGCGGGTCCTCTAGCACAGATACGCAGTATTTT,TRBJ2-3,few,TRBD2,TRBV6-5
CASSRSGGPGELFF,TGTGCCAGCAGCCGTAGCGGGGGGCCCGGGGAGCTGTTTTTT,TRBJ2-2,many,TRBD2,TRBV7-3
CAFWFGYEQYF,TGCGCCTTCTGGTTCGGGTACGAGCAGTACTTC,TRBJ2-7,.,.,TRBV23-1
CATSDLKGQGPPLNEQYF,TGTGCCACCAGTGATTTGAAGGGACAGGGGCCCCCTTTGAACGAGCAGTACTTC,TRBJ2-7,few,TRBD1,TRBV24-1
CATSAASGGASSYNEQFF,TGTGCCACCAGTGCAGCTAGCGGGGGGGCCAGCTCCTACAATGAGCAGTTCTTC,TRBJ2-1,few,TRBD2,TRBV24-1
CASANQGSDEQYF,TGCGCCAGCGCCAACCAGGGTTCCGACGAGCAGTACTTC,TRBJ2-7,few,.,TRBV5-1
CSARDGGDEQFF,TGCAGTGCTAGAGATGGTGGGGATGAGCAGTTCTTC,TRBJ2-1,many,.,TRBV20-1
CAVHRQGGYGYTF,TGTGCCGTACACCGCCAGGGAGGGTACGGCTACACCTTC,TRBJ1-2,many,.,TRBV6-6
CASSLALRERHANSYEQYF,TGTGCCAGCAGTTTAGCGCTAAGGGAACGGCATGCAAACTCCTACGAGCAGTACTTC,TRBJ2-7,.,.,TRBV12-3/TRBV12-4
CASSLGRGDNEQFF,TGCGCCAGCAGCTTGGGCAGGGGCGACAATGAGCAGTTCTTC,TRBJ2-1,many,.,TRBV5-1
CASSLRPGQIEAFF,TGCGCCAGCAGCTTGAGGCCGGGACAGATTGAAGCTTTCTTT,TRBJ1-1,.,TRBD1,TRBV5-1
CASSPLLARTNTGELFF,TGTGCCAGCTCACCCCTCTTGGCCCGCACGAACACCGGGGAGCTGTTTTTT,TRBJ2-2,.,.,TRBV18
CASSSRLANEQFF,TGTGCCAGCAGCTCAAGACTAGCTAACGAGCAGTTCTTC,TRBJ2-1,few,TRBD2,TRBV7-2
CASSLLDFLGTDTQYF,TGTGCCAGCAGCCTACTGGACTTCCTTGGCACAGATACGCAGTATTTT,TRBJ2-3,many,.,TRBV5-5
CATGLGRQIYQPQHF,TGTGCCACAGGGCTCGGAAGGCAAATCTATCAGCCCCAGCATTTT,TRBJ1-5,few,.,TRBV28
CAISKRPQDSGLYEQYF,TGTGCCATCAGCAAGAGGCCACAGGACAGCGGGCTATACGAGCAGTACTTC,TRBJ2-7,many,.,TRBV10-3
CASSQSMGLVTEAFF,TGCGCCAGCAGCCAAAGTATGGGGCTGGTCACTGAAGCTTTCTTT,TRBJ1-1,few,.,TRBV4-1
CASSFEGQGNSPLHF,TGTGCCAGCAGTTTCGAGGGACAGGGGAATTCACCCCTCCACTTT,TRBJ1-6,few,TRBD1,TRBV12-3/TRBV12-4
CASSLAGFRVETQYF,TGTGCCAGCAGTTTAGCGGGGTTTCGTGTTGAGACCCAGTACTTC,TRBJ2-5,few,.,TRBV12-3/TRBV12-4
CASRGEGASEAFF,TGTGCCAGCAGGGGGGAGGGGGCGTCTGAAGCTTTCTTT,TRBJ1-1,.,TRBD1,TRBV3-1
CASSQPTRSSYNEQFF,TGCGCCAGCAGCCAACCGACTAGAAGCTCCTACAATGAGCAGTTCTTC,TRBJ2-1,.,.,TRBV4-1
CASSEEQGPLNTEAFF,TGTGCCAGCAGCGAAGAACAGGGCCCGTTGAACACTGAAGCTTTCTTT,TRBJ1-1,many,.,TRBV7-2
CASSSSDRGPSGYTF,TGTGCCAGCAGCTCCAGCGACAGGGGGCCTAGTGGCTACACCTTC,TRBJ1-2,many,TRBD1,TRBV7-9
CSARDRGTLNTEAFF,TGCAGTGCTAGAGATCGGGGGACGCTGAACACTGAAGCTTTCTTT,TRBJ1-1,few,.,TRBV20-1
CASSFRWAQETQYF,TGTGCCAGCAGCTTCCGGTGGGCCCAAGAGACCCAGTACTTC,TRBJ2-5,many,.,TRBV7-2
CASGSQGITDTQYF,TGTGCTAGTGGTTCACAGGGTATCACAGATACGCAGTATTTT,TRBJ2-3,few,.,TRBV12-5
CASSLPPTTQYF,TGTGCCAGCAGCCTCCCCCCCACGACCCAGTACTTC,TRBJ2-5,few,.,TRBV7-2
CASSPLTGIMGEQFF,TGTGCCAGCTCACCACTAACTGGTATCATGGGTGAGCAGTTCTTC,TRBJ2-1,.,.,TRBV18
CASSRPEEETQYF,TGTGCCAGCAGCCGACCAGAAGAAGAGACCCAGTACTTC,TRBJ2-5,few,.,TRBV6-6
CASSVPGNSYEQYF,TGTGCCAGCTCAGTTCCGGGCAACTCCTACGAGCAGTACTTC,TRBJ2-7,few,.,TRBV18
CASSYGGTGQPQHF,TGTGCCAGCAGTTATGGGGGGACGGGCCAGCCCCAGCATTTT,TRBJ1-5,.,.,TRBV6-5
CASSLGEGDGETQYF,TGTGCCAGCAGCCTTGGGGAGGGGGATGGCGAGACCCAGTACTTC,TRBJ2-5,.,.,TRBV5-5
CASSSLGQGSYGYTF,TGTGCCAGCAGTTCACTGGGACAGGGTTCTTATGGCTACACCTTC,TRBJ1-2,few,TRBD1,TRBV12-3/TRBV12-4